This note documents a single T cell receptor beta chain sequence. The table lists this clonotype with many counts. The clone's antigen remains unknown. Base-call qualities are not available, and no considerably larger clone is one nucleotide away. These data come from a study of breast tumors, draining lymph nodes, adjacent tissues (dated by TCRdb to the mid-2010s). Background on the whole study: In breast cancer patients, the study compared the TCR beta repertoires of tumor, adjacent nontumor tissue and axillary lymph nodes. In human breast cancer, the study set out to assess how tumor, surrounding tissue and draining lymph node repertoires relate to one another and whether T cells might be exchanged between them.

CDR1 and CDR2, per the germline V gene (reference sequence), are LGHDT and YNNKEL. V was cut back by 5 bases and J by 0 bases, leaving a gap of 10 bases between them. There are 15 amino acids in the CDR3, from cysteine to phenylalanine inclusive. CDR3 DNA only is kept here, 45 bases in frame from base 1. What the study reported, not specific to this receptor: The data were judged consistent with most tumor T cells deriving from the lymph node and then expanding within tumor tissue. Tumors showed preferential V and J gene usage, and their T-cell repertoire diversity fell below that of lymph nodes yet above that of nontumor tissue. Rather than being directly demonstrated, the conclusion that tumor T cells originate in lymph nodes was presented as consistent with a hypothesis. The similarity between tumor and nontumor tissue repertoires was significantly greater in luminal-like breast cancer than in basal-like breast cancer.

The axillary draining lymph nodes of breast cancer patients were the source of the lymph node samples. Sequencing was performed on an Illumina HiSeq 2000. TCR beta chain libraries were generated through multiplex PCR amplification. The amplified TCR beta chain products were analyzed by high-throughput sequencing. TCRdb's own reprocessing of the public reads used fastp at Q25 and MiXCR and kept productive beta chains. Records with the same CDR3 protein are collapsed into one entry carrying the most frequent genes and DNA. The table for this sample lists fewer than 90,000 distinct CDR3 sequences; approximately 30% of them were counted only once. The ten largest clones add up to 8.1% of the sample.

The chain joins TRBV3-1 to TRBJ2-2, with the D gene too uncertain to name. Sample: axillary lymph node tissue. This clonotype was sampled from a female donor with breast cancer. Some clones in this sample may be carry-over from other donors' samples. This receptor has the CDR3 CASSARPANTGELFF. At the DNA level, the sequence is TGTGCCAGCAGCGCCCGACCCGCGAACACCGGGGAGCTGTTTTTT.